This T cell receptor beta chain was identified in a study of CD8 T cells in Susac syndrome. Deletions cut 7 bases from V and 0 bases from J, with 9 bases between. Per germline, CDR1 SQVTM and CDR2 ANQGSEA. The CDR3 covers 12 residues. A quantity of about 0.5 to 1 ug RNA underwent reverse transcription using random hexamers. TCRdb fed the immunoSEQ multiplex PCR reads into MiXCR, producing one record per CDR3 protein. The table has about 130,000 distinct CDR3 sequences, approximately 96% seen once. This TCR derives from a human donor with Susac syndrome. The genes are TRBV29-1 and TRBJ1-1; no definite D call. The specimen was CD8+ T cells from PBMCs. The CDR3 protein is CSETTVNTEAFF. The CDR3 nucleotides are TGCAGCGAGACCACAGTGAACACTGAAGCTTTCTTT.